This T cell receptor beta chain was identified during a study of blood T cells in healthy people across ages. A remark on this clonotype: Its antigen remains unidentified.

Then a second PCR, running about 6 to 11 cycles, was carried out with a sample-barcoded 5' primer and a J-beta primer mix. TCRdb analysed the 5' RACE reads with MiXCR anew, one entry per CDR3 protein. Among hundreds of thousands of distinct CDR3 sequences listed, just over 55% were seen once. V lost 2 bases and J lost 7; bases outside the gene matches: 11. Looked up from germline, CDR1 is MNHEY and CDR2 is SVGAGI. This CDR3 is 16 amino acids long. The authors drew 7.5 to 10 milliliters of peripheral blood from each donor. Study observations and caveats: Diversity of TCR beta correlated strongly with naive T cell percentage. It was not known whether donors were CMV positive (a possible confounder of expanded clonotype changes).

The sequencing input was blood. This clonotype was obtained from a middle-aged man in good health. This chain joins TRBV6-5 and TRBJ2-7; 10 bases are shared with TRBD1. CDR3 nucleotides: TGTGCCAGCAGTTACGAGGGACAGGGGTTAGTGGGTGAGCAGTACTTC. This translates into CASSYEGQGLVGEQYF.